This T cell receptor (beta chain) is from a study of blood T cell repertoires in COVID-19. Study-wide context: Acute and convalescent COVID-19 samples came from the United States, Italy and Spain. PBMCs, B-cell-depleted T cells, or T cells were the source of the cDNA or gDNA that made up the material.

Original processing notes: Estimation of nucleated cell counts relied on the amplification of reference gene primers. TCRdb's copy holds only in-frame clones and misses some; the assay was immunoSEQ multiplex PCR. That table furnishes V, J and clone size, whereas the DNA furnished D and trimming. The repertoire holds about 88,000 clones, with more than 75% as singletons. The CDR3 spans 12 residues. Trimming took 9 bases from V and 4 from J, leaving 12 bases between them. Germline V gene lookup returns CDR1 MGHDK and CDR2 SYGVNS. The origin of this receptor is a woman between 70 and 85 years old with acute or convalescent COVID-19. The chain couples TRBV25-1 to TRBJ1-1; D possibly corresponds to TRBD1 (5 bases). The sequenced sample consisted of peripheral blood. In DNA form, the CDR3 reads TGTGCCAGGCCCCAGGGAAGCACTGAAGCTTTCTTT. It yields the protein CARPQGSTEAFF.